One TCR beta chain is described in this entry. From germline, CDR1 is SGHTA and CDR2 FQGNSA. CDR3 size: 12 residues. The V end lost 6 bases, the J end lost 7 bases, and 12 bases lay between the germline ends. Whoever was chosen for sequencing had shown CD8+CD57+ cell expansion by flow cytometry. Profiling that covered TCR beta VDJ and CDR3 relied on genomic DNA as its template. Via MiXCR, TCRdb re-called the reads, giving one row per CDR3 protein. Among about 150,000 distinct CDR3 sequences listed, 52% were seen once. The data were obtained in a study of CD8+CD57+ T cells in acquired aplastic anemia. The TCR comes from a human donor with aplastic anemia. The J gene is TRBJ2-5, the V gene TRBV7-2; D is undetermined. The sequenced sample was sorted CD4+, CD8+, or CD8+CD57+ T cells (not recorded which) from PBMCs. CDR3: CASSLSTGTQYF. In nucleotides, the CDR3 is TGTGCCAGCAGTTTATCGACGGGGACCCAGTACTTC.